A single sample gave rise to the 3 T cell receptor beta chains below, sequenced in a study of T cell repertoires in cytomegalovirus infection. MiXCR, applied by TCRdb to the reads, yields one record per CDR3 protein. The table has about 570,000 distinct CDR3 sequences, 40% seen once. Their antigens are not known. The sample consisted of cultured PBMCs, taken from culture after CMV antigen stimulation. The origin of the receptors is a human donor in good health (CMV status not recorded). Some clones in this sample may be carry-over from other donors' samples.

The rearrangement joins TRBV6-1 to TRBJ1-1; D might be TRBD1 (6 bases). This CDR3 has 16 amino acids. Germline V CDR1 and CDR2: MNHNS, SASEGT. Trimming took 2 bases from V and 11 from J, leaving 24 bases between them. The CDR3 nucleotides are TGTGCCAGCAGTGAAAATTGGTGGTCGGGTGGAGGGGGTGCTTTCTTT. It is translated as CASSENWWSGGGGAFF.

This clonotype was observed a few times. The chain combines TRBV19 with TRBJ2-7; 7 nucleotides align to TRBD2. This CDR3 comprises 13 residues. The ends lost 5 bases at V and 3 bases at J; junction bases unmatched: 4. The germline CDR1 and CDR2 sequences are LNHDA and SQIVND (reference sequence). The CDR3 sequence: CASSGRGDYEQYF. In DNA, the CDR3 is TGTGCCAGTAGTGGCCGGGGGGACTACGAGCAGTACTTC.

J is TRBJ1-2 and V is TRBV5-6; the D gene is possibly TRBD1 (5 bases). The length of the CDR3 is 15 residues. The V end was cut by 0 bases, the J end by 4 bases, with 13 bases between. Per the germline V gene, CDR1 is SGHDT and CDR2 is YYEEEE. This chain's CDR3 is CASSLAGPPLYGYTF. CDR3 nucleotide sequence: TGTGCCAGCAGCTTGGCAGGGCCGCCTCTCTATGGCTACACCTTC.